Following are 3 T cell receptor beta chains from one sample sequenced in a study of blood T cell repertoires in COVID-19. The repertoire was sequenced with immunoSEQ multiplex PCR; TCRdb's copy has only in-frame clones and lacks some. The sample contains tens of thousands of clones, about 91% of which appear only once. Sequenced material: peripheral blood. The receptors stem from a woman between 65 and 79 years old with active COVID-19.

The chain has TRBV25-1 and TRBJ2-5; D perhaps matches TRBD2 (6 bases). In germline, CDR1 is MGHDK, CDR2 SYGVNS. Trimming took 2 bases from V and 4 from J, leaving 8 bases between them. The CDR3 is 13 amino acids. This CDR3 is CASSEVGRETQYF. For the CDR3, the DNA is TGTGCCAGCAGTGAAGTCGGGAGAGAGACCCAGTACTTC.

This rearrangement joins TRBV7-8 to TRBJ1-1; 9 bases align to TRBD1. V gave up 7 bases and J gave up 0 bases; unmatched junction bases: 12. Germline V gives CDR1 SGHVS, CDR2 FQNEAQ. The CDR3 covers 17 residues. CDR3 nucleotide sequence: TGTGCCAGCACCTTGATGGGGACAGGGAAGATGAACACTGAAGCTTTCTTT. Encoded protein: CASTLMGTGKMNTEAFF.

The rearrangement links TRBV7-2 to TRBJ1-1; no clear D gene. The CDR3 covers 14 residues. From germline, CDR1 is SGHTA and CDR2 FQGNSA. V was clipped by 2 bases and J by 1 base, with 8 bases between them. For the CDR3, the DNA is TGTGCCAGCAGCTTAAGTTACGGGAACACTGAAGCTTTCTTT. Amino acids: CASSLSYGNTEAFF.